The 19 T cell receptor beta chains in this list originate from one sample, sequenced in a study of blood T cell repertoires in COVID-19. Repertoires were generated with immunoSEQ multiplex PCR, while TCRdb's copy carries only in-frame clones and drops some. This table holds a few hundred thousand clones, roughly nine tenths found once. The sequenced sample was peripheral blood. These receptors were obtained from a man younger than 35 with active or convalescent COVID-19.

This sequence joins TRBV7-9 and TRBJ2-1, with D possibly being TRBD2 (6 bases). Trimming shortened V by 4 bases and J by 2 bases, and 9 bases separated the two germline ends. This CDR3 has 14 residues. Germline lookup yields CDR1 SEHNR and CDR2 FQNEAQ (reference sequence). The CDR3 here is CASSWGEAYNEQFF. In DNA, the CDR3 is TGTGCCAGCAGCTGGGGGGAGGCCTACAATGAGCAGTTCTTC.

This clone was detected only once. This chain connects TRBV10-3 to TRBJ1-1; D is unclear. The CDR3 contains 14 residues. The V and J ends lost 4 bases and 5 bases respectively, with 14 bases between them. The germline gives CDR1 ENHRY, CDR2 SYGVKD. CDR3: CAISGTEPGTEAFF. DNA for the CDR3: TGTGCCATCAGTGGTACAGAGCCGGGGACTGAAGCTTTCTTT.

The chain couples TRBV25-1 to TRBJ1-4; no clear D. Trimming shortened V by 5 bases and J by 7 bases, and 17 bases separated the two germline ends. Looked up from germline, CDR1 is MGHDK and CDR2 is SYGVNS. This CDR3 is 15 amino acids long. CDR3 bases: TGTGCCAGCAGTAGAGAGCGGGAGTTCGGTGAAAAACTGTTTTTT. Amino acid sequence: CASSREREFGEKLFF.

The V gene is TRBV14, the J gene TRBJ1-2, with TRBD1 as a possible D gene (6 bases). Germline CDR1 and CDR2: SGHDN and FVKESK. Trimming cost V 2 bases and J 2 bases, with 12 bases left between them. This CDR3 comprises 15 residues. The CDR3 here is CASSQFAGANYGYTF. The CDR3 DNA reads as TGTGCCAGCAGCCAATTTGCGGGGGCGAACTATGGCTACACCTTC.

The chain links TRBV15 to TRBJ2-3, with 12 nucleotides matching TRBD2. V gave up 4 bases and J gave up 3 bases; unmatched junction bases: 2. Germline V gives CDR1 LNHNV, CDR2 YYDKDF (reference sequence). The CDR3 spans 15 residues. CDR3 region: CATSILAGGTDTQYF. The CDR3 DNA follows: TGTGCCACCAGCATCCTAGCGGGGGGGACAGATACGCAGTATTTT.

This chain joins TRBV29-1 and TRBJ2-3, with D tentatively TRBD2 (6 bases). This CDR3 comprises 13 residues. The germline V and J ends were trimmed by 5 bases and 4 bases, with 13 bases remaining between them. Germline CDR1 and CDR2: SQVTM and ANQGSEA. CDR3 protein: CSVPGWRADTQYF. The CDR3, as DNA: TGCAGCGTTCCGGGTTGGAGGGCAGATACGCAGTATTTT.

The chain joins TRBV4-2 to TRBJ2-1; possibly TRBD1 for D (6 bases). V shed 3 bases and J shed 16 bases, with 16 bases lying between them. This CDR3 comprises 12 residues. Germline assignment: CDR1 LGHNA and CDR2 YNFKEQ. The CDR3 loop is CASSHLQGSQFF. CDR3 DNA: TGTGCCAGCAGCCACCTACAGGGATCCCAATTCTTC.

The rearrangement links TRBV19 to TRBJ2-1; 7 bases are shared with TRBD1. The CDR3 contains 12 residues. Germline CDR1 and CDR2: LNHDA and SQIVND (reference sequence). V was clipped by 5 bases and J by 10 bases; unmatched bases: 5. CDR3 sequence: CASSPTGWEQFF. CDR3 nucleotide sequence: TGTGCCAGTAGTCCGACAGGGTGGGAGCAGTTCTTC.

The CDR3 here is CASSSTGGTYGYTF. DNA for the CDR3: TGTGCCAGCAGTTCGACAGGGGGCACCTATGGCTACACCTTC. The chain uses TRBV6-5 and TRBJ1-2; TRBD1 matches at 10 bases. Germline CDR1 MNHEY, CDR2 SVGAGI. The CDR3 totals 14 residues. Losses at the gene ends were 4 bases for V and 4 bases for J; bases not matched to a gene: 3.

The chain is built from TRBV9 and TRBJ2-1, with 9 bases that match TRBD2. Germline CDR1 and CDR2: SGDLS and YYNGEE. The ends lost 1 base at V and 6 bases at J; junction bases unmatched: 5. This CDR3 spans 15 amino acids. CDR3 coding DNA: TGTGCCAGCAGCGTAAGGACTAGCGCCCCCAATGAGCAGTTCTTC. It is translated as CASSVRTSAPNEQFF. The full variable domain, with the rest looked up from reference TRBV9 and TRBJ2-1, is DSGVTQTPKHLITATGQRVTLRCSPRSGDLSVYWYQQSLDQGLQFLIQYYNGEERAKGNILERFSAQQFPDLHSELNLSSLELGDSALYFCASSVRTSAPNEQFFGPGTRLTVL.

This clone was seen only once. J is TRBJ2-2 and V is TRBV11-2; D might be TRBD2 (5 bases). CDR3 size: 17 residues. Deletions cut 7 bases from V and 0 bases from J, with 18 bases between. Germline loops: CDR1 SGHAT, CDR2 FQNNGV. The CDR3 is CASTRTVMTANTGELFF. The CDR3 region has the DNA TGTGCCAGCACCAGGACTGTCATGACCGCGAACACCGGGGAGCTGTTTTTT.

The rearrangement uses TRBV9 and TRBJ1-2; the D gene is possibly TRBD1 (6 bases). CDR3 size: 14 residues. Trimming cost V 0 bases and J 3 bases, with 9 bases left between them. Germline CDR1 reads SGDLS; CDR2 reads YYNGEE. The CDR3 here is CASSVGGHDYGYTF. The CDR3 DNA follows: TGTGCCAGCAGCGTAGGGGGACACGACTATGGCTACACCTTC.

The chain has TRBV14 and TRBJ2-1; 10 bases map to TRBD1. V lost 0 bases, J lost 2 bases, and 7 bases stayed unmatched. The V gene's germline CDR1 is SGHDN and CDR2 FVKESK. This CDR3 comprises 18 residues. The CDR3 region is CASSQDTAGQGPYNEQFF. The CDR3 nucleotides are TGTGCCAGCAGCCAAGATACGGCGGGACAGGGGCCCTACAATGAGCAGTTCTTC.

The gene calls are TRBV6-1 and TRBJ1-5; 11 nucleotides line up with TRBD1. This CDR3 is 15 amino acids long. V lost 1 base to trimming and J lost 6 bases; unmatched junction nucleotides: 2. Germline V lookup: CDR1 MNHNS, CDR2 SASEGT. The CDR3 DNA reads TGTGCCAGCAGTGAAGGGACAGGGGGCCCTCAGCCCCAGCATTTT. Translated: CASSEGTGGPQPQHF.

The CDR3 bases are TGTGCCAGCAGCCCACAGAGTCCTCCTGGGGAGCTGTTTTTT. Its translation: CASSPQSPPGELFF. V usage is TRBV7-2 and J usage is TRBJ2-2; D is ambiguous. V was clipped by 5 bases and J by 8 bases, with 15 bases between them. The CDR3 contains 14 residues. Germline V gives CDR1 SGHTA, CDR2 FQGNSA.

The CDR3 nucleotides are TGCGCCAGCAGCCAAGAGGGGGCGGGAGGGTTTTTTCGTACCGGGGAGCTGTTTTTT. This sequence encodes CASSQEGAGGFFRTGELFF. V and J are TRBV4-1 and TRBJ2-2, with 9 nucleotides matching TRBD2. The CDR3 contains 19 residues. V was clipped by 0 bases and J by 5 bases; unmatched bases: 13. Germline CDR1 MGHRA, CDR2 YSYEKL.

This rearrangement joins TRBV6-1 to TRBJ1-6; no reliable D call. This CDR3 contains 14 residues. Looked up from germline, CDR1 is MNHNS and CDR2 is SASEGT. V was shortened by 2 bases and J by 8 bases, with 10 bases between the two germline ends. The CDR3 bases are TGTGCCAGCAGTGAACTTCGGGATTATTCACCCCTCCACTTT. This translates into CASSELRDYSPLHF.

CDR3 in amino acids: CASSRSGADEQYF. The CDR3 nucleotides are TGTGCCAGCAGCAGAAGTGGGGCCGACGAGCAGTACTTC. The genes are TRBV7-2 and TRBJ2-7; TRBD1 is a possible D gene (5 bases). This CDR3 has 13 residues. V dropped 5 bases and J dropped 5 bases, with 13 bases sitting between them. Germline CDR1 and CDR2: SGHTA and FQGNSA.

This clone has only one observation. This sequence joins TRBV11-3 and TRBJ2-3; D not resolved. V lost 0 bases and J lost 5, with 9 bases in between. The CDR3 runs to 14 residues. In germline, CDR1 is SGHNT, CDR2 YENEEA. CDR3 DNA: TGTGCCAGCAGCTTAGATGAGGCGAAAGATACGCAGTATTTT. Protein sequence: CASSLDEAKDTQYF.